The present entry profiles one TCR beta chain with its context. Germline CDR1 is LGHDT and CDR2 is YNNKEL (reference sequence). The CDR3 spans 13 residues. V shed 4 bases, J shed 8 bases, and the junction held 7 bases outside the gene matches. In the original processing: Counts of nucleated cells, estimated from reference gene primer amplification, were obtained. Method: immunoSEQ multiplex PCR; TCRdb's copy keeps in-frame clones and lacks some. The V and J calls and clone size are taken from that table; D and trimming were inferred from the DNA. The sample holds some 190,000 clones, roughly 86% seen once. These data are taken from a study of blood T cell repertoires in COVID-19.

Source material: peripheral blood. The source is a man younger than 35 with active or convalescent COVID-19. The chain carries TRBV3-1 (or the pseudogene TRBV3-2) and TRBJ1-1; 7 bases fit TRBD1. The CDR3 loop reads CASSLKGTVEAFF. In DNA form, the CDR3 reads TGTGCCAGCAGCCTTAAAGGGACAGTAGAAGCTTTCTTT.